This is a list of T cell receptor beta chains from one sample in a study of blood T cells in healthy people across ages. TCRdb re-called the 5' RACE reads with MiXCR, one entry per CDR3 protein. The table includes approximately 1,700,000 distinct CDR3 sequences, 39% detected once. Sequencing input: blood. These receptors all stem from a human donor in good health. Each CDR3 is given with its conserved first and last residue.

V gene,J gene,CDR3 protein
TRBV30,TRBJ1-2,CAWSQFPLHGYTF
TRBV29-1,TRBJ1-2,CSVEGREDYGCTF
TRBV20-1,TRBJ2-1,CSARVKGSYNEQFF
TRBV4-3,TRBJ1-4,CASSQDSGGLSEKLFF
TRBV6-2/TRBV6-3,TRBJ1-5,CASSFSIQPQHF
TRBV4-3,TRBJ1-1,CASSQGDRLEAFF
TRBV12-3/TRBV12-4,TRBJ1-1,CASSNPRRSYAEAFF
TRBV29-1,TRBJ2-1,CSVDVGGGYEQFF
TRBV20-1,TRBJ2-1,CSATQTQGDEQFF
TRBV4-1,TRBJ1-2,CASSQEAGAQGYTF
TRBV12-3/TRBV12-4,TRBJ1-1,CASSPAREEGTEAFF
TRBV7-9,TRBJ2-1,CASSLVSASGTGSNNEQFF
TRBV12-3/TRBV12-4,TRBJ1-1,CASSLRSGNTEAFF
TRBV6-5,TRBJ2-7,CANSSRGRKTFYEQYF
TRBV28,TRBJ2-3,CASWNAGISSTDTQYF
TRBV5-1,TRBJ1-1,CASSSDGLNTEAFF
TRBV20-1,TRBJ2-3,CSARVTARDTQYF
TRBV7-2,TRBJ2-3,CASSLVAGGMIDTQYF
TRBV7-8,TRBJ1-2,CASSLAGQRNYGYTF
TRBV7-9,TRBJ1-6,CASSPLGFSNSPLHF
TRBV27,TRBJ2-4,CASSPTPGQGAYKNIQYF
TRBV5-5,TRBJ1-4,CASSPIGTYEKLFF
TRBV20-1,TRBJ2-1,CSAFTSGGYNEQFF
TRBV7-2,TRBJ2-3,CASSLVDSGLITDTQYF
TRBV12-3/TRBV12-4,TRBJ2-7,CASTPGTSGADYEQYF
TRBV7-8,TRBJ1-2,CASSSLRDRIYGYTF
TRBV4-2,TRBJ2-2,CASSQLYGGNTGELCF
TRBV3-1,TRBJ2-4,CASSQALRLAKNIQYF
TRBV4-3,TRBJ1-1,CASSQDLGGLTEAFF
TRBV20-1,TRBJ2-1,CSARVPSGARSYNEQFF
TRBV11-1,TRBJ2-3,CASSLGATAQYF
TRBV3-1,TRBJ1-2,CASSQGPRDYGYTF
TRBV28,TRBJ1-4,CASSKTGANEKLFF
TRBV20-1,TRBJ1-2,CSASFFSRAAFNYGYTF
TRBV10-3,TRBJ2-3,CAISRLEGDTQYF
TRBV7-2,TRBJ2-3,CASSLMGGPTDTQYF
TRBV25-1,TRBJ2-7,CASSEYRAYEQYF
TRBV12-3/TRBV12-4,TRBJ2-1,CASSGGTSGPYNEQFF
TRBV5-1,TRBJ2-3,CASSRRDRETDTQYF
TRBV6-1,TRBJ2-2,CASSELAGFDTGELFF
TRBV12-5,TRBJ2-1,CASVFWGEIEQFF
TRBV7-2,TRBJ1-1,CASRGENTEAFF
TRBV7-2,TRBJ2-6,CATYKRSTGTGANVLTF
TRBV4-1,TRBJ1-2,CASSPSDTYGYTF
TRBV12-3/TRBV12-4,TRBJ1-5,CASSAHPGDQPQHF
TRBV5-1,-,CASSSGQGGETQFF
TRBV7-9,TRBJ2-1,CASSQTTGISYNEQFF
TRBV7-9,TRBJ2-3,CASSLTLWGGADTQYF
TRBV7-2,TRBJ2-3,CASSLRARTDTQYF
TRBV5-1,TRBJ2-2,CASNYLGQGPGELFF
TRBV12-3/TRBV12-4,TRBJ2-7,CASRSGTDPTYEQYF
TRBV2,TRBJ1-2,CASSDDRVIHGYTF
TRBV29-1,TRBJ2-3,CSVGATDTQYF
TRBV20-1,TRBJ2-5,CSARQGHQETQCF
TRBV3-1,TRBJ2-1,CASSQDLILWEDQQETQFF
TRBV29-1,TRBJ1-2,CSVVDIRDYGYTF